These T cell receptor beta chains were read from a single sample in a study of T cells in Graves' hyperthyroidism and ophthalmopathy. TCRdb ran MiXCR on the multiplex PCR reads and lists one entry per CDR3 protein. The sample includes hundreds of thousands of distinct CDR3 sequences, roughly 17% of them seen just once. What was sequenced was blood. The receptors were sampled from a woman under 30 with Graves' ophthalmopathy. Both conserved end residues are part of each CDR3. D genes are given only for firm matches. Where a row states a size, it is once, few, many or the class of an expanded clone; other rows omit it.

few TRBJ1-5 . TRBV7-9 CASSAQNSNQPQHF TGTGCCAGCAGCGCACAGAATAGCAATCAGCCCCAGCATTTT
many TRBJ1-2 . TRBV28 CASRQSQGGGTYGYTF TGTGCCAGCAGACAGTCCCAGGGCGGAGGGACCTATGGCTACACCTTC
. TRBJ1-1 . TRBV15 CATSEDSTEAFF TGTGCCACCAGCGAGGATAGTACTGAAGCTTTCTTT
many TRBJ1-5 TRBD1 TRBV2 CASSESYRGFNQPQHF TGTGCCAGCAGTGAATCTTACAGGGGCTTCAATCAGCCCCAGCATTTT
many TRBJ1-2 . TRBV7-8 CASSLAVGYGYTF TGTGCCAGCAGCTTAGCGGTTGGGTATGGCTACACCTTC
. TRBJ1-2 . TRBV7-3 CASRGGGSWGYTF TGTGCCAGCAGGGGAGGCGGATCGTGGGGCTACACCTTC
. TRBJ2-7 TRBD2 TRBV9 CASSVDSGASYEQYF TGTGCCAGCAGCGTAGACAGCGGGGCCTCCTACGAGCAGTACTTC
few TRBJ2-3 . TRBV27 CASISQGASGYNTDTQYF TGTGCCAGCATTTCACAGGGTGCTAGCGGCTATAACACAGATACGCAGTATTTT
few TRBJ2-2 TRBD1 TRBV5-5 CASSPTRGSRDTGELFF TGTGCCAGCAGCCCTACCAGGGGGAGTAGGGACACCGGGGAGCTGTTTTTT
many TRBJ2-7 . TRBV6-5 CASSYGDDGIYEQYF TGTGCCAGCAGTTACGGGGACGACGGAATCTACGAGCAGTACTTC
many TRBJ2-5 . TRBV5-1 CASSPYTGETQYF TGCGCCAGCAGCCCATATACCGGGGAGACCCAGTACTTC
many TRBJ2-7 TRBD1 TRBV2 CASSERGQGGEQYF TGTGCCAGCAGTGAAAGGGGACAGGGTGGCGAGCAGTACTTC
many TRBJ2-1 . TRBV7-6 CASSLSGWDLASNEQFF TGTGCCAGCAGCTTATCGGGTTGGGACCTAGCGTCCAATGAGCAGTTCTTC
few TRBJ1-1 TRBD1 TRBV7-4 CASSFRGSHTEAFF TGTGCCAGCAGCTTCAGGGGGTCCCACACTGAAGCTTTCTTT
few TRBJ1-6 TRBD1 TRBV6-1 CASSEEPWTGYNSPLHF TGTGCCAGCAGTGAAGAACCTTGGACAGGCTATAATTCACCCCTCCACTTT
many TRBJ2-7 TRBD1 TRBV6-2/TRBV6-3 CASSWGQSYEQYF TGTGCCAGCAGTTGGGGACAGAGCTACGAGCAGTACTTC
. TRBJ2-7 . TRBV3-1 CASSTPGAGREQYF TGTGCCAGCAGCACCCCGGGGGCCGGCCGCGAGCAGTACTTC
. TRBJ1-2 . TRBV5-4 CASTPAGDKDGYTF TGTGCCAGCACCCCGGCCGGGGATAAGGATGGCTACACCTTC
. TRBJ1-6 . TRBV14 CASSQGVRGFTLHF TGTGCCAGCAGCCAAGGTGTCAGGGGTTTCACCCTCCACTTT
many TRBJ1-2 . TRBV7-2 CASSQIQGRGYGYTF TGTGCCAGCAGCCAAATTCAGGGTCGGGGCTATGGCTACACCTTC
few TRBJ2-3 TRBD1 TRBV20-1 CSADPGQSSTDTQYF TGCAGTGCTGACCCGGGACAGTCTAGCACAGATACGCAGTATTTT
many TRBJ2-1 TRBD2 TRBV6-2/TRBV6-3 CASSLLAGGPPYNEQFF TGTGCCAGCAGTCTACTAGCGGGAGGCCCCCCCTACAATGAGCAGTTCTTC
few TRBJ2-3 TRBD2 TRBV19 CASSTRDYTDTQYF TGTGCCAGTAGTACCAGGGACTACACAGATACGCAGTATTTT
many TRBJ2-7 TRBD2 TRBV9 CASSTPGLAGTAGDEQYF TGTGCCAGCAGCACACCGGGACTAGCGGGGACGGCGGGGGATGAGCAGTACTTC
many TRBJ2-5 . TRBV20-1 CSARPSNSGETQYF TGCAGTGCTAGGCCGAGCAACTCGGGGGAGACCCAGTACTTC
few TRBJ2-2 TRBD2 TRBV15 CATSREPGVAGVSRELFF TGTGCCACCAGCAGAGAACCCGGGGTAGCGGGGGTATCTAGGGAGCTGTTTTTT
many TRBJ1-1 . TRBV20-1 CSARGGNTEAFF TGCAGTGCTAGAGGGGGGAACACTGAAGCTTTCTTT
. TRBJ1-6 . TRBV27 CASSREAALPLHF TGTGCCAGCAGTAGGGAGGCAGCCTTACCCCTCCACTTT
many TRBJ2-1 TRBD2 TRBV27 CASSASPGLAYNEQFF TGTGCCAGCAGTGCCTCACCGGGACTAGCTTACAATGAGCAGTTCTTC
many TRBJ2-7 . TRBV5-8 CASSSTSVPLQYF TGTGCCAGCAGCTCGACTTCGGTCCCCCTGCAGTACTTC
many TRBJ2-3 . TRBV7-3 CASSLTGPQEGDTQYF TGTGCCAGCAGCTTAACAGGACCGCAAGAAGGGGATACGCAGTATTTT